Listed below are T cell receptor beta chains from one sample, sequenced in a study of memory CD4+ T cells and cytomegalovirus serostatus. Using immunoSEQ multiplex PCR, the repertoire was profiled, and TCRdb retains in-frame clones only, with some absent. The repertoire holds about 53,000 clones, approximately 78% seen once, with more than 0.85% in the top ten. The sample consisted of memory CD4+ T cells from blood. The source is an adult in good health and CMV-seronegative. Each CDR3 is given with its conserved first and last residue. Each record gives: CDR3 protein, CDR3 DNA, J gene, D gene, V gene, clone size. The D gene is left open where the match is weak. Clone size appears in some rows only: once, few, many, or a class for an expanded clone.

CASSLRGLAGGYEQYF	TGCGCCAGCAGCTTGAGGGGACTAGCGGGAGGTTACGAGCAGTACTTC	TRBJ2-7	TRBD2	TRBV5-1	.
CASGVTGGRQETQYF	TGTGCCAGCGGGGTGACAGGGGGCCGCCAAGAGACCCAGTACTTC	TRBJ2-5	TRBD1	TRBV7-9	.
CASSSGLGQNYEQYF	TGTGCCAGCAGTTCTGGATTGGGGCAGAACTACGAGCAGTACTTC	TRBJ2-7	.	TRBV6-5	.
CASSLGQGLHPLYTGELFF	TGTGCCAGCAGCTTGGGACAGGGCCTCCACCCTCTATACACCGGGGAGCTGTTTTTT	TRBJ2-2	TRBD1	TRBV5-6	.
CASSQEVKGRASKTQYF	TGCGCCAGCAGCCAAGAAGTAAAAGGCAGGGCGTCTAAGACCCAGTACTTC	TRBJ2-5	.	TRBV4-1	.
CASRVAGERHNEQFF	TGTGCCAGCAGGGTAGCGGGAGAGCGACACAATGAGCAGTTCTTC	TRBJ2-1	TRBD2	TRBV2	.
CASSSTRGTDTQYF	TGTGCCAGCAGCTCAACACGGGGCACAGATACGCAGTATTTT	TRBJ2-3	.	TRBV7-2	few
CASRRELMNTEAFF	TGTGCCAGCAGGAGAGAACTCATGAACACTGAAGCTTTCTTT	TRBJ1-1	.	TRBV28	few
CASRPEGYNSPLHF	TGTGCCAGTAGGCCTGAAGGGTATAATTCACCCCTCCACTTT	TRBJ1-6	.	TRBV19	.
CASTLGLSNQPQHF	TGTGCCAGCACCTTGGGCCTTAGCAATCAGCCCCAGCATTTT	TRBJ1-5	.	TRBV28	.
CASSFGSVETQYF	TGTGCCAGCAGCTTTGGTAGCGTCGAGACCCAGTACTTC	TRBJ2-5	.	TRBV11-2	few
CASQRDTSYEQYF	TGTGCCAGCCAACGGGACACCTCCTACGAGCAGTACTTC	TRBJ2-7	.	TRBV19	.
CASSFAAANTGELFF	TGCGCCAGCAGCTTCGCGGCGGCGAACACCGGGGAGCTGTTTTTT	TRBJ2-2	.	TRBV5-1	.